Listed below are T cell receptor beta chains from one sample, sequenced in a study of cytomegalovirus exposure and HLA in healthy donors. Sequencing was performed with immunoSEQ multiplex PCR; in TCRdb, only in-frame clones are kept and a portion is missing. Among about 170,000 clones, under 85% were seen once, and the ten largest hold approximately 5.4%. The specimen was PBMCs. Receptor source: a woman aged 18-29 years in good health and CMV-seropositive. Each CDR3 is given with its conserved first and last residue. The D gene is left open where the match is weak. Only some rows state a clone size, as once, few, many or a class for expanded clones.

V gene: TRBV9; clone size: NA; J gene: TRBJ1-6; D gene: NA; CDR3 length: 15; CDR3 DNA: TGTGCCAGCAGCGTAGCTGGACAGCAAAATTCACCCCTCCACTTT; CDR3 protein: CASSVAGQQNSPLHF
V gene: TRBV6-5; clone size: NA; J gene: TRBJ2-7; D gene: NA; CDR3 length: 13; CDR3 DNA: TGTGCCAGCAGTTTGGGGCAGCCCTACGAGCAGTACTTC; CDR3 protein: CASSLGQPYEQYF
V gene: TRBV7-2; clone size: few; J gene: TRBJ2-2; D gene: NA; CDR3 length: 15; CDR3 DNA: TGTGCCAGCGGCTGGGGGGGCGGATTTGGCGGGGAGCTGTTTTTT; CDR3 protein: CASGWGGGFGGELFF
V gene: TRBV9; clone size: NA; J gene: TRBJ1-6; D gene: NA; CDR3 length: 15; CDR3 DNA: TGTGCCAGCAGCTATGAGGGCAGTTCGGGTTCACCCCTCCACTTT; CDR3 protein: CASSYEGSSGSPLHF
V gene: TRBV9; clone size: NA; J gene: TRBJ2-5; D gene: TRBD2; CDR3 length: 16; CDR3 DNA: TGTGCCAGCAGCGTAGGAGCGGGGGGGCACCAAGAGACCCAGTACTTC; CDR3 protein: CASSVGAGGHQETQYF
V gene: TRBV28; clone size: NA; J gene: TRBJ2-5; D gene: NA; CDR3 length: 17; CDR3 DNA: TGTGCCAGCAGGAAAGAGGGGAGGGGGGCCCTCCAAGAGACCCAGTACTTC; CDR3 protein: CASRKEGRGALQETQYF
V gene: TRBV7-2; clone size: NA; J gene: TRBJ2-1; D gene: NA; CDR3 length: 16; CDR3 DNA: TGTGCCAGCAGCTACCTCTCAAGGGGGATGTACAATGAGCAGTTCTTC; CDR3 protein: CASSYLSRGMYNEQFF
V gene: TRBV6-1; clone size: NA; J gene: TRBJ2-3; D gene: NA; CDR3 length: 14; CDR3 DNA: TGTGCCAGCAGTGACATACGGGACACAGATACGCAGTATTTT; CDR3 protein: CASSDIRDTDTQYF
V gene: TRBV7-2; clone size: NA; J gene: TRBJ1-3; D gene: NA; CDR3 length: 15; CDR3 DNA: TGTGCCAGCAGCCTGGGGGGGCGGTCTGGAAACACCATATATTTT; CDR3 protein: CASSLGGRSGNTIYF
V gene: TRBV28; clone size: NA; J gene: TRBJ2-7; D gene: TRBD1; CDR3 length: 14; CDR3 DNA: TGTGCCAGCAGATCACCCGGACAGGACTACGAGCAGTACTTC; CDR3 protein: CASRSPGQDYEQYF
V gene: TRBV6-1; clone size: few; J gene: TRBJ2-5; D gene: NA; CDR3 length: 15; CDR3 DNA: TGTGCCAGCAGGAGCCGACCTCAGGGGTTCGAGACCCAGTACTTC; CDR3 protein: CASRSRPQGFETQYF
V gene: TRBV11-3; clone size: NA; J gene: TRBJ2-3; D gene: TRBD1; CDR3 length: 14; CDR3 DNA: TGTGCCAGCAGCGGAAGGGGACAGCCAGATACGCAGTATTTT; CDR3 protein: CASSGRGQPDTQYF
V gene: TRBV5-1; clone size: NA; J gene: TRBJ1-1; D gene: NA; CDR3 length: 21; CDR3 DNA: TGCGCCAGCAGCTTTTTGGTCCTCAACATGGGAAAGGGCGGGGGGAACACTGAAGCTTTCTTT; CDR3 protein: CASSFLVLNMGKGGGNTEAFF
V gene: TRBV6-1; clone size: NA; J gene: TRBJ1-2; D gene: TRBD1; CDR3 length: 13; CDR3 DNA: TGTGCCAGCAGCCTCGGGACAGGCGGTGGCTACACCTTC; CDR3 protein: CASSLGTGGGYTF
V gene: TRBV5-5; clone size: few; J gene: TRBJ2-7; D gene: NA; CDR3 length: 15; CDR3 DNA: TGTGCCAGCAGCTTGTGGCAGGGGAGCTCCTACGAGCAGTACTTC; CDR3 protein: CASSLWQGSSYEQYF
V gene: TRBV28; clone size: once; J gene: TRBJ1-1; D gene: NA; CDR3 length: 12; CDR3 DNA: TGTGCCAGCAGTTTACGGGGGGGTGAAGCTTTCTTT; CDR3 protein: CASSLRGGEAFF
V gene: TRBV6-5; clone size: few; J gene: TRBJ1-5; D gene: NA; CDR3 length: 15; CDR3 DNA: TGTGCCAGCAGCCGGGGAATCTATAGCAATCAGCCCCAGCATTTT; CDR3 protein: CASSRGIYSNQPQHF
V gene: TRBV19; clone size: NA; J gene: TRBJ1-2; D gene: NA; CDR3 length: 16; CDR3 DNA: TGTGCCAGTAGTATCCCCCACACAGGGCGAGACTATGGCTACACCTTC; CDR3 protein: CASSIPHTGRDYGYTF
V gene: TRBV7-6; clone size: NA; J gene: TRBJ2-7; D gene: TRBD2; CDR3 length: 15; CDR3 DNA: TGTGCCAGCAGCTCCGGGACTAGCGGCTCCTACGAGCAGTACTTC; CDR3 protein: CASSSGTSGSYEQYF
V gene: TRBV10-3; clone size: NA; J gene: TRBJ1-5; D gene: TRBD1; CDR3 length: 14; CDR3 DNA: TGTGCCATCAAAGCGGCAGGGGGGAGTCAGCCCCAGCATTTT; CDR3 protein: CAIKAAGGSQPQHF
V gene: TRBV12-2; clone size: NA; J gene: TRBJ2-7; D gene: NA; CDR3 length: 17; CDR3 DNA: TGTGCAAGTCGCTTAGCTTTCTTGAAGACAAACAACGACGAGCAGTACTTC; CDR3 protein: CASRLAFLKTNNDEQYF
V gene: TRBV7-2; clone size: NA; J gene: TRBJ2-1; D gene: NA; CDR3 length: 15; CDR3 DNA: TGTGCCAGCAGCTCCGGGTTAAGCTCCTACAATGAGCAGTTCTTC; CDR3 protein: CASSSGLSSYNEQFF
V gene: TRBV12-5; clone size: once; J gene: TRBJ2-7; D gene: TRBD1; CDR3 length: 15; CDR3 DNA: TGTGCTAGTGGTCTCCCGGGACAGGGTGCCCACGAGCAGTACTTC; CDR3 protein: CASGLPGQGAHEQYF
V gene: TRBV11-2; clone size: few; J gene: TRBJ1-3; D gene: TRBD1; CDR3 length: 18; CDR3 DNA: TGTGCCAGCAGCTTAGAATCCCCGGACAGGTTCTCTGGAAACACCATATATTTT; CDR3 protein: CASSLESPDRFSGNTIYF
V gene: TRBV30; clone size: NA; J gene: TRBJ1-4; D gene: NA; CDR3 length: 12; CDR3 DNA: TGTGCCTGGAGTTCCGAGGAAGAAAAACTGTTTTTT; CDR3 protein: CAWSSEEEKLFF
V gene: TRBV5-1; clone size: NA; J gene: TRBJ2-7; D gene: TRBD2; CDR3 length: 15; CDR3 DNA: TGCGCCAGCAGCTTAGGGACTAGCGGATTCTACGAGCAGTACTTC; CDR3 protein: CASSLGTSGFYEQYF
V gene: TRBV11-3; clone size: NA; J gene: TRBJ2-2; D gene: NA; CDR3 length: 13; CDR3 DNA: TGTGCCAGCAGCAAACAGGGCTCCGGGGAGCTGTTTTTT; CDR3 protein: CASSKQGSGELFF
V gene: TRBV5-1; clone size: once; J gene: TRBJ2-3; D gene: TRBD2; CDR3 length: 16; CDR3 DNA: TGCGCCAGCAGCTTGGAAATAGCGGGGATCACAGATACGCAGTATTTT; CDR3 protein: CASSLEIAGITDTQYF
V gene: TRBV7-9; clone size: NA; J gene: TRBJ2-7; D gene: NA; CDR3 length: 13; CDR3 DNA: TGTGCCAGCAGCTTAGGAGCGTCTTCCGAGCAGTACTTC; CDR3 protein: CASSLGASSEQYF
V gene: TRBV2; clone size: NA; J gene: TRBJ1-3; D gene: TRBD1; CDR3 length: 15; CDR3 DNA: TGTGCCAGCAGTAACAGGGGGAGGTCTGGAAACACTATATATTTT; CDR3 protein: CASSNRGRSGNTIYF
V gene: TRBV5-1; clone size: NA; J gene: TRBJ2-6; D gene: NA; CDR3 length: 19; CDR3 DNA: TGCGCCAGCAGCTTGGCCCTCGGGACACTCCCCTCTGGGGCCAACGTCCTGACTTTC; CDR3 protein: CASSLALGTLPSGANVLTF
V gene: TRBV6-6; clone size: NA; J gene: TRBJ2-2; D gene: NA; CDR3 length: 14; CDR3 DNA: TGTGCCAGCAGTCCGGGGTCGGACACCGGGGAGCTGTTTTTT; CDR3 protein: CASSPGSDTGELFF
V gene: TRBV6-6; clone size: NA; J gene: TRBJ2-3; D gene: TRBD2; CDR3 length: 15; CDR3 DNA: TGTGCCAGCAGTGATAGCGGGAGCTTGGCAGATACGCAGTATTTT; CDR3 protein: CASSDSGSLADTQYF
V gene: TRBV19; clone size: NA; J gene: TRBJ2-5; D gene: NA; CDR3 length: 11; CDR3 DNA: TGTGCCAGTAGTTCACGGGAGACCCAGTACTTC; CDR3 protein: CASSSRETQYF
V gene: TRBV4-3; clone size: NA; J gene: TRBJ2-3; D gene: TRBD1; CDR3 length: 17; CDR3 DNA: TGCGCCAGCAGCCCCGGACAGGGGGCGGCGGGGGGGGATACGCAGTATTTT; CDR3 protein: CASSPGQGAAGGDTQYF
V gene: TRBV11-1; clone size: once; J gene: TRBJ1-1; D gene: NA; CDR3 length: 14; CDR3 DNA: TGTGCCAGCAGCTTATTTTCACAGAACACTGAAGCTTTCTTT; CDR3 protein: CASSLFSQNTEAFF
V gene: TRBV7-8; clone size: NA; J gene: TRBJ2-1; D gene: TRBD2; CDR3 length: 16; CDR3 DNA: TGTGCCAGCAGCTTATATACTAGCGGGGGTAGGGATGAGCAGTTCTTC; CDR3 protein: CASSLYTSGGRDEQFF
V gene: TRBV6-5; clone size: few; J gene: TRBJ2-3; D gene: TRBD2; CDR3 length: 14; CDR3 DNA: TGTGCCAGCAGCGAACCGGGACTAGTAGGTACGCAGTATTTT; CDR3 protein: CASSEPGLVGTQYF
V gene: TRBV5-1; clone size: NA; J gene: TRBJ2-5; D gene: NA; CDR3 length: 13; CDR3 DNA: TGCGCCAGCAGCTTAAAACAGGGAGAGACCCAGTACTTC; CDR3 protein: CASSLKQGETQYF